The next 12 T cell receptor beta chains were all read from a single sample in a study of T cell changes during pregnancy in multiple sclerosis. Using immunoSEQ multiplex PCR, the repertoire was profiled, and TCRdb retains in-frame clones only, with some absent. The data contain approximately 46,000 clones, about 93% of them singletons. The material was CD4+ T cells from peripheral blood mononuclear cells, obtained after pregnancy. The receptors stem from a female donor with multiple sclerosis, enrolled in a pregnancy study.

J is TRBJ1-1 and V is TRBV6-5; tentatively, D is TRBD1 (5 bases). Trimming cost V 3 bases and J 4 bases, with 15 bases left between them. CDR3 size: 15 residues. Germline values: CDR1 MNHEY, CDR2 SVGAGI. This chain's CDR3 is CASSYRGAQGTEAFF. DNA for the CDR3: TGTGCCAGCAGTTATCGCGGGGCTCAGGGCACTGAAGCTTTCTTT.

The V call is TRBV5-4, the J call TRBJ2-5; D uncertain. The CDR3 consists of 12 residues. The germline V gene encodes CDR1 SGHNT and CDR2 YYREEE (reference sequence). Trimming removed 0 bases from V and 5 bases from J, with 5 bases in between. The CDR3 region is CASSLAMETQYF. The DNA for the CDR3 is TGTGCCAGCAGCTTGGCCATGGAGACCCAGTACTTC.

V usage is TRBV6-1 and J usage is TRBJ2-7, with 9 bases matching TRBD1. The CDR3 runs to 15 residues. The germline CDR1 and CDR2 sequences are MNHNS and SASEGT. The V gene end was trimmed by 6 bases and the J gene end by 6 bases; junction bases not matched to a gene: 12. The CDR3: CASSTSGTGRAEQYF. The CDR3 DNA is TGTGCCAGCAGCACCTCCGGGACAGGGAGGGCCGAGCAGTACTTC.

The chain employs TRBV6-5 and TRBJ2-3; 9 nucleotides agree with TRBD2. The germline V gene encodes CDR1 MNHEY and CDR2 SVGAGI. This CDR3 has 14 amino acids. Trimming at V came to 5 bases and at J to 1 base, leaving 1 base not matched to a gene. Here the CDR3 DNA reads TGTGCCAGCAGTAGGACTAGCGGCACAGATACGCAGTATTTT. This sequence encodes CASSRTSGTDTQYF.

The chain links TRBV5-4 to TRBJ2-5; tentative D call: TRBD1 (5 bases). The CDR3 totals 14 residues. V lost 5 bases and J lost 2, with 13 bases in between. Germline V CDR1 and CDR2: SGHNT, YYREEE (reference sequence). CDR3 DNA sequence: TGTGCCAGCAGTTCCCGGACATTGCAAGAGACCCAGTACTTC. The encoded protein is CASSSRTLQETQYF.

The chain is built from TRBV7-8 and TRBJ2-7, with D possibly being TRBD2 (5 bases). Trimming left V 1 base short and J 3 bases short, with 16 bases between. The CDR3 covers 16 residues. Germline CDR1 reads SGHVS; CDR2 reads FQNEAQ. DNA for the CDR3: TGTGCCAGCAGCTTAGGCGGAAGGGAGAGGTACTACGAGCAGTACTTC. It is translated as CASSLGGRERYYEQYF.

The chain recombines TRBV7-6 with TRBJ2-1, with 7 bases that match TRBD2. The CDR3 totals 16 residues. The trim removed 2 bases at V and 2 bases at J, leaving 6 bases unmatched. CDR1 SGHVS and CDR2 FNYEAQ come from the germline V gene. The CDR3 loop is CASSLSPAGTYNEQFF. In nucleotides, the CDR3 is TGTGCCAGCAGCTTAAGCCCAGCGGGAACCTACAATGAGCAGTTCTTC.

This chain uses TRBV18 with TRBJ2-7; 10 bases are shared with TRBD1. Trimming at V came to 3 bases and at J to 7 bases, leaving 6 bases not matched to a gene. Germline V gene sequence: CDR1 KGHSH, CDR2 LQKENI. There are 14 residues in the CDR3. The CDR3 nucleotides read TGTGCCAGCTCACCCCAGACAGGGGGCAGAGAGCAGTACTTC. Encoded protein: CASSPQTGGREQYF.

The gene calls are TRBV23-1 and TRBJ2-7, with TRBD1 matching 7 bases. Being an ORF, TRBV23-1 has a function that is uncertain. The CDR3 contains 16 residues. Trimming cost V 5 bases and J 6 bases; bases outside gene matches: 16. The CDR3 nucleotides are TGCGCCAGCAGTAAACCGGGACAGCGCACTGGGGGCGAGCAGTACTTC. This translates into CASSKPGQRTGGEQYF.

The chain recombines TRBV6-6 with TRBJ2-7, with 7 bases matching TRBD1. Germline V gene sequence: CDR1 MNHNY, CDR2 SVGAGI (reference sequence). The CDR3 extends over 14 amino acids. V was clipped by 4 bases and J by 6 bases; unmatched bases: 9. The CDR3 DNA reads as TGTGCCAGCAGTTCAGGGGGAGTAGTGCGCGAGCAGTACTTC. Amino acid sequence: CASSSGGVVREQYF.

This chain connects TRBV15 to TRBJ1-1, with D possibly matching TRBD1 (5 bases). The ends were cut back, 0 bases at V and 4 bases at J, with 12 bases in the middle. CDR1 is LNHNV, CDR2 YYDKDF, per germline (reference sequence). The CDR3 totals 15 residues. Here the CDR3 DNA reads TGTGCCACCAGCAGAGAGTACCAGGGTGCCACTGAAGCTTTCTTT. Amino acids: CATSREYQGATEAFF.

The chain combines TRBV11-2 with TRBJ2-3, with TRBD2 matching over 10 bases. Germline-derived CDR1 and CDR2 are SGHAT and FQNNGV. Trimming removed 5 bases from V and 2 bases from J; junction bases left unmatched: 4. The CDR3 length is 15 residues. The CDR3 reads CASSRAGGSTDTQYF. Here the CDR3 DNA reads TGTGCCAGCAGCCGAGCGGGAGGGTCCACAGATACGCAGTATTTT.